Presented here are 5 T cell receptor beta chains from one specimen sequenced in a study of shared T cell receptors in the human thymus. The protocol was immunoSEQ multiplex PCR, while the TCRdb copy is restricted to in-frame clones and leaves out a portion. In the table there are some 720,000 clones, 88% of which are singletons. This sample also appeared in a second study, on human thymus T cells.

Source material: thymocytes. These receptors were obtained from a boy in the first two years of life with a congenital heart defect.

The gene calls are TRBV6-1 and TRBJ1-5; the D is unclear. Germline assignment: CDR1 MNHNS and CDR2 SASEGT. The CDR3 extends over 15 amino acids. Between the trimmed V and J ends, which lost 3 bases and 1 base, there was a span of 10 bases. The CDR3 DNA sequence: TGTGCCAGCAGTGATCAGCGACCGAGCAATCAGCCCCAGCATTTT. It yields the protein CASSDQRPSNQPQHF.

This rearrangement joins TRBV4-1 to TRBJ2-5; a weak D match, TRBD2 (5 bases). The germline CDR1 and CDR2 sequences are MGHRA and YSYEKL. This CDR3 has 16 amino acids. V was shortened by 5 bases and J by 1 base, with 17 bases between the two germline ends. CDR3 DNA: TGCGCCAGCAGCGTTTTAGCAGCGGAGCCCCAAGAGACCCAGTACTTC. It specifies CASSVLAAEPQETQYF.

V gene TRBV27 combines with J gene TRBJ2-1; 8 bases map to TRBD2. CDR3 length: 16 amino acids. CDR1 is MNHEY and CDR2 is SMNVEV in the germline V gene (reference sequence). V gave up 8 bases and J gave up 4 bases; unmatched junction bases: 13. CDR3 sequence (DNA): TGTGCCAGCCGTCGACCCCTCCAGCGGGAGTACAATGAGCAGTTCTTC. Amino acid sequence: CASRRPLQREYNEQFF.

This chain uses TRBV5-4 with TRBJ2-1; 10 bases fit TRBD2. Trimming removed 1 base from V and 4 bases from J; junction bases left unmatched: 8. The CDR3 loop spans 17 amino acids. The germline V gene encodes CDR1 SGHNT and CDR2 YYREEE (reference sequence). The DNA for the CDR3 is TGTGCCAGCAGCTTGTGGCCTAGCGGGAGTCTATACAATGAGCAGTTCTTC. Translated, it gives CASSLWPSGSLYNEQFF.

The chain combines TRBV14 with TRBJ2-1; 7 bases align to TRBD2. The CDR3 extends over 15 amino acids. Germline CDR1 and CDR2: SGHDN and FVKESK. After removal of 0 bases from V and 7 bases from J, the junction contained 6 bases not matched to a gene. The CDR3 loop is CASSQDALAWNEQFF. The CDR3 DNA reads as TGTGCCAGCAGCCAAGATGCACTAGCGTGGAATGAGCAGTTCTTC.